These T cell receptor beta chains were read from a single sample in a study of T cell responses to AZD1222 COVID-19 vaccine. Measured with immunoSEQ multiplex PCR; TCRdb has only the in-frame clones, and not every one. The sample carries tens of thousands of clones, roughly nine tenths recorded once. The sequences come from peripheral blood, collected on day 0 of AZD1222 vaccination. Every receptor here comes from an adult in good health. Both conserved end residues are trimmed from each CDR3.

v_call	cdr3_aa
TRBV5-5	ASSRNNSPLH
TRBV28	ASSRGQHGYT
TRBV5-1	ASSSRDTNTGELF
TRBV27	ASSPTGGAYEQY
TRBV28	ASSGGLAGDTDTQY
TRBV9	ASSAQGYNSPLH
TRBV19	ASTWRETQPQH
TRBV10-2	ASSDVGFSGNTIY
TRBV4-1	ASSQENRRYEQY
TRBV5-1	ASSFSLAGGETQY
TRBV7-9	ASSLGWGDNSPLH
TRBV28	ASSSPGGAHSGSYNEQF
TRBV2	ASSEQGVGKLF
TRBV5-1	ASSRDGIRTDTQY
TRBV9	ASSPRGFAGDTQY
TRBV28	ASFAGNNQPQH
TRBV7-9	ASSLRYEQF
TRBV18	ASSPLSLGGVNYGYT